These 13 T cell receptor beta chains share one sample of origin, sequenced in a study of shared clonotypes between healthy human individuals (TCRdb year 2020). For the CD8 naive samples, CD45RO-negative cells were positively selected for CCR7, yielding a CD45RA+CCR7+ population from which TemRA cells were excluded. The method behind the library was the immunoSEQ multiplex PCR assay. TCRdb took over this immuneACCESS table, retaining in-frame rearrangements with V and J assigned. Such tables are incomplete; in checked studies, under half of the missing clones stem from an unresolved V gene, and the remainder is unexplained. This sample comprises 500,000 to 700,000 clones, roughly 96% of them detected only once. The ten largest account for approximately 0.11% of the sample. The sequenced material came from naive CD8+ T cells sorted from blood. The sample's cell subset or site, from its label and the paper: CD45RA+CCR7+. These receptors came from a woman younger than 45 in good health.

The chain combines TRBV28 with TRBJ2-5; the D is unclear. Trimming removed 4 bases from V and 7 bases from J, with 19 bases in between. This CDR3 is 15 amino acids long. CDR1 and CDR2 from the germline V gene are MDHEN and SYDVKM. The CDR3 is CASSSRTASAPTQYF. In DNA form, the CDR3 reads TGTGCCAGCAGTTCGCGGACCGCCTCAGCCCCGACCCAGTACTTC.

This chain uses TRBV19 with TRBJ2-5; either TRBD1 or TRBD2 may supply D (5 bases each). CDR3 length: 16 residues. Germline assignment: CDR1 LNHDA and CDR2 SQIVND (reference sequence). Trimming removed 6 bases at V and 4 bases at J, with 21 bases between. The DNA of the CDR3 is TGTGCCAGTAGCGAGATGGCCGGGACGTCGGGAGAGACCCAGTACTTC. It is translated as CASSEMAGTSGETQYF.

V and J are TRBV10-3 and TRBJ2-4; unclear D gene. CDR3 length equals 16 residues. The ends were cut back, 4 bases at V and 0 bases at J, with 13 bases in the middle. Germline CDR1 reads ENHRY; CDR2 reads SYGVKD. CDR3 bases: TGTGCCATCAGTGGGTCCCCGACGGAAGCCAAAAACATTCAGTACTTC. It yields the protein CAISGSPTEAKNIQYF.

This rearrangement joins TRBV5-6 to TRBJ1-2; weak D call: TRBD1 (5 bases). Trimming took off 4 bases at V and 0 bases at J, with 10 bases between the two ends. In germline, CDR1 is SGHDT, CDR2 YYEEEE. This CDR3 region has 14 residues. In DNA form, the CDR3 reads TGTGCCAGCAGCCCCGGGACGGCTAACTATGGCTACACCTTC. Translating gives CASSPGTANYGYTF. Together with reference TRBV5-6 and TRBJ1-2, the CDR3 gives the full variable domain: DAGVTQSPTHLIKTRGQQVTLRCSPKSGHDTVSWYQQALGQGPQFIFQYYEEEERQRGNFPDRFSGHQFPNYSSELNVNALLLGDSALYLCASSPGTANYGYTFGSGTRLTVV.

This chain uses TRBV2 with TRBJ2-3; TRBD2 is a possible D gene (5 bases). This CDR3 region has 16 residues. In germline, CDR1 is SNHLY, CDR2 FYNNEI. V lost 6 bases and J lost 5, with 21 bases in between. Here the CDR3 reads CASSGWTSEGEDTQYF. The CDR3 DNA reads TGTGCCAGCAGCGGATGGACGTCCGAGGGTGAAGATACGCAGTATTTT.

CDR3 bases: TGTGCCAGTAGGTGGTCTAGCGGGAGAACAGAGACCCAGTACTTC. This encodes CASRWSSGRTETQYF. The chain recombines TRBV28 with TRBJ2-5, with 10 bases lining up with TRBD2. The CDR3 length is 15 residues. Germline lookup yields CDR1 MDHEN and CDR2 SYDVKM. The V segment lost 9 bases and the J segment 4 bases; nucleotides outside the gene matches: 11.

The chain has TRBV21-1 and TRBJ2-7; the DNA was not compared with TRBD2, the D call given in the table. TRBV21-1 is flagged as a pseudogene. This CDR3 comprises 12 residues. Written as DNA, the CDR3 is TGTGCCAGCAGACAAGGGAGCTACGAGCAGTACTTC. Translated, it gives CASRQGSYEQYF.

The chain links TRBV5-1 to TRBJ1-4; no clear D. V shed 0 bases and J shed 8 bases, with 14 bases lying between them. CDR3 length: 15 amino acids. CDR1 is SGHRS, CDR2 YFSETQ, per germline. This CDR3 is CASSLESMVVEKLFF. CDR3 DNA sequence: TGCGCCAGCAGCTTGGAGTCCATGGTGGTGGAAAAACTGTTTTTT.

The chain recombines TRBV2 with TRBJ2-3; 15 nucleotides line up with TRBD2. The germline V gene has CDR1 SNHLY and CDR2 FYNNEI. Trimming cost V 10 bases and J 4 bases; bases outside gene matches: 6. This CDR3 has 15 amino acids. The CDR3, as DNA: TGTGCCACCCCGGGACTAGCGGGAGGACCAGATACGCAGTATTTT. It specifies CATPGLAGGPDTQYF.

CDR3 DNA: TGCAGCGTGCGATTCGGGGGGTCTGAGAGCTACACCTTC. It encodes CSVRFGGSESYTF. J is TRBJ1-2 and V is TRBV29-1; TRBD1 is a possible D gene (5 bases). Trimming took off 6 bases at V and 9 bases at J, with 20 bases between the two ends. The CDR3 covers 13 residues. Germline V CDR1 and CDR2: SQVTM, ANQGSEA.

V is TRBV19 and J is TRBJ2-3, with D possibly TRBD2 on 6 matching bases. Germline CDR1 LNHDA, CDR2 SQIVND (reference sequence). The CDR3 totals 13 residues. Trimming took off 8 bases at V and 10 bases at J, with 19 bases between the two ends. CDR3 in DNA: TGTGCCAGTTCAGGGCGGGGCCCGTCCCCGCAGTATTTT. This sequence encodes CASSGRGPSPQYF.

The chain links TRBV6-6 to TRBJ1-3, with D unclear. The germline V gene has CDR1 MNHNY and CDR2 SVGAGI (reference sequence). The CDR3 has 15 amino acids. V lost 5 bases, J lost 0 bases, and 11 bases lay in between. The CDR3 region has the DNA TGTGCCAGCAGTACGCTAAGAGACTCTGGAAACACCATATATTTT. Translated: CASSTLRDSGNTIYF.

The rearrangement links TRBV4-1 to TRBJ2-7; D not resolved. V lost 4 bases to trimming and J lost 6 bases, with 16 bases between them. This CDR3 has 14 residues. CDR1 and CDR2 from the germline V gene are MGHRA and YSYEKL. In nucleotides, the CDR3 is TGCGCCAGCAGCCTTCATCGCGGCGAGCGCGAGCAGTACTTC. Amino acids: CASSLHRGEREQYF.